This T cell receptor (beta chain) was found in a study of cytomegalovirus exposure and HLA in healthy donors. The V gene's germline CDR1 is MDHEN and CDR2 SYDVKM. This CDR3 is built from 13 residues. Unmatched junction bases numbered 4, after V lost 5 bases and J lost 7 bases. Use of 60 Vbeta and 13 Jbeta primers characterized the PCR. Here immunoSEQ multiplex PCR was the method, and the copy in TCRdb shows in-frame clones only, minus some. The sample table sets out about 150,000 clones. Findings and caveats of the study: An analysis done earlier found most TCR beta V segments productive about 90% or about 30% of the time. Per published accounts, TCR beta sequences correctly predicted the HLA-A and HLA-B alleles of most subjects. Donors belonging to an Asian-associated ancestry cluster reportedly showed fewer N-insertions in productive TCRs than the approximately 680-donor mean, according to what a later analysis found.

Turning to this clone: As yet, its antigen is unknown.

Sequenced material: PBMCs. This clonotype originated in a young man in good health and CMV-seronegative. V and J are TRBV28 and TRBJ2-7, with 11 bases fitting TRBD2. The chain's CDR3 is CASSLGTSGEQYF. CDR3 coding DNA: TGTGCCAGCAGTCTAGGGACTAGCGGTGAGCAGTACTTC. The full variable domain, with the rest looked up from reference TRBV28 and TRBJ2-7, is DVKVTQSSRYLVKRTGEKVFLECVQDMDHENMFWYRQDPGLGLRLIYFSYDVKMKEKGDIPEGYSVSREKKERFSLILESASTNQTSMYLCASSLGTSGEQYFGPGTRLTVT.